The next 14 T cell receptor beta chains were all read from a single sample in a study of T-cell reconstitution after alpha-beta-depleted transplantation in children. As it was prepared, the TCRbeta library received unique molecular identifiers. TCRdb passed the PCR reads through MiXCR, listing each CDR3 protein once. Of 230,000 or so distinct CDR3 sequences in the sample, around 12% were seen once. The sequenced sample was PBMCs from the stem cell graft donor, obtained from the stem cell graft. The receptor source for this set is a human donor who donated a stem cell graft to a child with acute lymphoblastic leukemia.

This clonotype was observed at least ten times. This sequence joins TRBV7-8 and TRBJ1-2; a possible D gene is TRBD1 (6 bases). Germline V CDR1 and CDR2: SGHVS, FQNEAQ. This CDR3 contains 15 residues. Trimming took 5 bases from V and 4 from J, leaving 17 bases between them. The CDR3 region is CASSRRDKTSYGYTF. The CDR3 nucleotides are TGTGCCAGCAGCCGTCGGGACAAGACCTCCTATGGCTACACCTTC.

This clonotype occurred a few times. The rearrangement links TRBV7-8 to TRBJ1-5; no reliable D call. The CDR3 covers 15 residues. Germline CDR1 reads SGHVS; CDR2 reads FQNEAQ. V was pared by 1 base and J by 2 bases, with 9 bases between. The CDR3 DNA reads as TGTGCCAGCAGCTTAGAGAGGGTAGGCAATCAGCCCCAGCATTTT. Encoded protein: CASSLERVGNQPQHF. Full variable domain (rest looked up from reference TRBV7-8 and TRBJ1-5): GAGVSQSPRYKVAKRGQDVALRCDPISGHVSLFWYQQALGQGPEFLTYFQNEAQLDKSGLPSDRFFAERPEGSVSTLKIQRTQQEDSAVYLCASSLERVGNQPQHFGDGTRLSIL.

This clonotype was counted many times. CDR3 protein: CASSQTMDSRNSPLHF. CDR3 bases: TGTGCCAGCAGTCAAACTATGGACAGTCGGAATTCACCCCTCCACTTT. This rearrangement joins TRBV6-1 to TRBJ1-6; D perhaps matches TRBD1 (6 bases). The CDR3 runs to 16 residues. Looked up from germline, CDR1 is MNHNS and CDR2 is SASEGT. V was trimmed by 5 bases and J by 7 bases, leaving 18 bases between them.

This clonotype was picked up many times. The chain links TRBV6-2 or TRBV6-3 to TRBJ2-1; tentatively, D is TRBD2 (7 bases). CDR1 and CDR2 from the germline V gene are MNHEY and SVGEGT. CDR3 size: 16 residues. V was cut by 8 bases and J by 4 bases, with 21 bases left in between. CDR3 residues: CASHGAGAVRYNEQFF. The CDR3 DNA sequence: TGTGCCAGCCATGGGGCGGGGGCTGTTCGGTACAATGAGCAGTTCTTC.

Worth noting for this clonotype: This may be a read error, as it is one base from a much larger clone. The chain couples TRBV7-2 to TRBJ1-5, with D tentatively TRBD1 (5 bases). The CDR3 runs 14 residues. Germline V gene lookup returns CDR1 SGHTA and CDR2 FQGNSA. The CDR3 protein is CATSFGDRGQPQHF. CDR3 sequence (DNA): TGTGCCACCAGCTTTGGGGACCGGGGTCAGCCCCAGCATTTT. The entire variable domain, with the rest obtained from reference TRBV7-2 and TRBJ1-5, is as follows: GAGVSQSPSNKVTEKGKDVELRCDPISGHTALYWYRQSLGQGLEFLIYFQGNSAPDKSGLPSDRFSAERTGGSVSTLTIQRTQQEDSAVYLCATSFGDRGQPQHFGDGTRLSIL.

This clonotype was detected many times. The chain combines TRBV15 with TRBJ2-1; 8 nucleotides match TRBD2. Trimming took 0 bases from V and 4 from J; bases not matched to a gene: 5. Looked up from germline, CDR1 is LNHNV and CDR2 is YYDKDF (reference sequence). This CDR3 spans 16 amino acids. CDR3 sequence: CATSRDRLAKYNEQFF. CDR3 DNA sequence: TGTGCCACCAGCAGAGATCGACTAGCGAAGTACAATGAGCAGTTCTTC.

This clonotype was found a few times. The J gene is TRBJ1-5, the V gene TRBV7-2; D call uncertain. This CDR3 region has 15 residues. CDR1 is SGHTA and CDR2 is FQGNSA in the germline V gene. V was trimmed by 0 bases and J by 5 bases, leaving 11 bases between them. The CDR3 loop is CASSLAAGRDQPQHF. In DNA form, the CDR3 reads TGTGCCAGCAGCTTAGCGGCGGGGAGGGATCAGCCCCAGCATTTT.

This clonotype was recorded at least ten times. J is TRBJ2-5 and V is TRBV12-3 or TRBV12-4; 9 bases are a match to TRBD1. J lost 4 bases, V lost 5 bases, and 5 bases had no gene match. The CDR3 length is 14 residues. The CDR3 loop reads CASSLTGGRETQYF. CDR3 coding DNA: TGTGCCAGCAGTCTGACAGGGGGAAGAGAGACCCAGTACTTC.

This clonotype was found many times. This chain uses TRBV5-1 with TRBJ1-2; possible D gene TRBD1, 5 bases. V was clipped by 4 bases and J by 4 bases, with 14 bases between them. This CDR3 contains 14 residues. From germline, CDR1 is SGHRS and CDR2 YFSETQ. CDR3 sequence reads: CASSPIEGVYGYTF. DNA for the CDR3: TGCGCCAGCAGCCCAATAGAAGGGGTCTATGGCTACACCTTC.

This clonotype was counted ten times or more. The chain has TRBV9 and TRBJ2-4; D is undetermined. The CDR3 consists of 15 residues. Germline assignment: CDR1 SGDLS and CDR2 YYNGEE. The V gene lost 4 bases and the J gene lost 5 bases, with 16 bases spanning the gap. The CDR3 loop reads CASSPSSKLQNIQYF. The CDR3 DNA is TGTGCCAGCAGCCCATCCTCTAAGTTGCAAAACATTCAGTACTTC.

The chain carries TRBV12-3 or TRBV12-4 and TRBJ2-7; D remains unclear. The CDR3 runs 12 residues. Deletions cut 6 bases from V and 0 bases from J, with 6 bases between. The CDR3 nucleotides read TGTGCCAGCAGCTGGAACTCCTACGAGCAGTACTTC. Translating it yields CASSWNSYEQYF.

There are a few counts of this clonotype. CDR3 region: CASSGGGRSSDTQYF. For the CDR3, the DNA is TGTGCCAGCAGTGGGGGAGGGAGAAGCTCAGATACGCAGTATTTT. The rearrangement links TRBV19 to TRBJ2-3; 7 bases map to TRBD2. The CDR3 is 15 residues long. Germline V CDR1 and CDR2: LNHDA, SQIVND (reference sequence). Trimming at V came to 9 bases and at J to 4 bases, leaving 13 bases not matched to a gene.

Remarks on this clonotype: This may be a read error, as it is one base from a much larger clone. The chain has TRBV12-3 or TRBV12-4 and TRBJ2-5, with TRBD1 matching over 11 bases. This CDR3 region has 15 residues. V trimming: 6 bases; J trimming: 2 bases; junction bases outside the gene matches: 5. CDR3 in DNA: TGTGCCAGCAGACGGACAGGGGGCGAACAAGAGACCCAGTACTTC. Protein sequence: CASRRTGGEQETQYF.

A few counts support this clonotype. V and J are TRBV20-1 and TRBJ2-3; 14 positions match TRBD2. Germline V gives CDR1 DFQATT, CDR2 SNEGSKA (reference sequence). CDR3 length: 15 residues. Trimming took 4 bases from V and 4 from J; bases not matched to a gene: 4. The CDR3 sequence: CSATGTSGRPDTQYF. The CDR3 nucleotides read TGCAGTGCTACCGGGACTAGCGGGAGACCAGATACGCAGTATTTT.